Each of the 9 T cell receptor beta chains below was sequenced from the same sample in a study of T cell responses to AZD1222 COVID-19 vaccine. Profiled with immunoSEQ multiplex PCR; TCRdb holds only in-frame clones, not every one. The sample lists just under 95,000 clones, more than 75% occurring once. Sequencing was performed on peripheral blood, taken on day 0 of AZD1222 vaccination. Receptor source: an adult in good health.

V gene TRBV4-1 combines with J gene TRBJ2-2; D may be TRBD2 (6 bases). V was clipped by 4 bases and J by 1 base, with 16 bases between them. Germline CDR1 MGHRA, CDR2 YSYEKL. The CDR3 runs 17 residues. CDR3 in DNA: TGCGCCAGCAGCCGGTTCGCCGGTAGCGGGAACACCGGGGAGCTGTTTTTT. Translated, it gives CASSRFAGSGNTGELFF.

This clone was seen once. The V call is TRBV6-5, the J call TRBJ1-2, with D possibly TRBD1 on 5 matching bases. V dropped 5 bases and J dropped 8 bases, with 15 bases sitting between them. This CDR3 spans 13 amino acids. Germline CDR1 is MNHEY and CDR2 is SVGAGI. Written as DNA, the CDR3 is TGTGCCAGCAGTCGAGTGTTACAGGAGGGCTACACCTTC. Translated: CASSRVLQEGYTF.

J is TRBJ1-1 and V is TRBV28; D is undetermined. There are 15 residues in the CDR3. Germline CDR1 MDHEN, CDR2 SYDVKM. Trimming pared 6 bases from V and 2 bases from J, leaving 16 bases between. As DNA, the CDR3 is TGTGCCAGCAGGTTACAGCCGGTTAAAAACACTGAAGCTTTCTTT. As protein: CASRLQPVKNTEAFF.

The chain couples TRBV19 to TRBJ2-1; perhaps TRBD1 as D (6 bases). V was shortened by 7 bases and J by 8 bases, with 15 bases between the two germline ends. This CDR3 has 13 residues. The germline V gene encodes CDR1 LNHDA and CDR2 SQIVND (reference sequence). The CDR3 nucleotides read TGTGCCAGTAAGACACAGGGTCGCGATGAGCAGTTCTTC. This translates into CASKTQGRDEQFF.

The gene calls are TRBV19 and TRBJ2-1; tentative D call: TRBD1 (5 bases). Trimming pared 7 bases from V and 0 bases from J, leaving 10 bases between. Germline V gives CDR1 LNHDA, CDR2 SQIVND (reference sequence). The CDR3 consists of 14 residues. The CDR3 here is CASKRQSSYNEQFF. As DNA, the CDR3 is TGTGCCAGTAAGAGACAGAGCTCCTACAATGAGCAGTTCTTC.

The V gene is TRBV7-8, the J gene TRBJ1-1; possible D gene TRBD1, 6 bases. The CDR3 is 14 residues long. The V end was cut by 2 bases, the J end by 4 bases, with 11 bases between. CDR1 and CDR2 (germline): SGHVS, FQNEAQ. CDR3 in amino acids: CASSLQGMGTEAFF. CDR3 bases: TGTGCCAGCAGCTTACAGGGGATGGGCACTGAAGCTTTCTTT.

The chain has TRBV5-6 and TRBJ1-2; 7 positions agree with TRBD1. J gave up 5 bases and V 2 bases, and 9 bases lay outside the gene matches. Germline values: CDR1 SGHDT, CDR2 YYEEEE. The CDR3 extends over 15 amino acids. The CDR3 DNA reads TGTGCCAGCAGCTTCCCGGCAGGGGGTGGTTATGGCTACACCTTC. Encoded protein: CASSFPAGGGYGYTF.

This chain connects TRBV20-1 to TRBJ1-5; D unclear. Germline V gives CDR1 DFQATT, CDR2 SNEGSKA (reference sequence). This CDR3 has 12 residues. V shed 3 bases and J shed 4 bases, with 7 bases lying between them. CDR3 coding DNA: TGCAGTGCTAGTGGACCTAATCAGCCCCAGCATTTT. Its translation is CSASGPNQPQHF.

The chain joins TRBV7-9 to TRBJ1-1; unclear D gene. Germline V gene sequence: CDR1 SEHNR, CDR2 FQNEAQ (reference sequence). This CDR3 region has 14 residues. V lost 1 base to trimming and J lost 1 base, with 7 bases between them. CDR3 DNA: TGTGCCAGCAGCTTAGTTAGCGGGAACACTGAAGCTTTCTTT. Amino acids: CASSLVSGNTEAFF.